These 18 T cell receptor beta chains came from one sample sequenced in a study of CD8 T cells in ankylosing spondylitis. TCRdb passed the 5' RACE reads through MiXCR, listing each CDR3 protein once. The sample lists 130,000 or so distinct CDR3 sequences, about 6.4% occurring once. Sequencing was done on a sample of blood, either unsorted or a sorted T cell fraction (not recorded which). The receptors originated from a male donor with ankylosing spondylitis or in good health (not recorded which).

This clonotype was observed at least ten times. The chain's CDR3 is CSASRNEQFF. CDR3 nucleotide sequence: TGCAGTGCTAGCCGTAATGAGCAGTTCTTC. The chain links TRBV20-1 to TRBJ2-1; unclear D gene. V was trimmed by 3 bases and J by 7 bases, leaving 4 bases between them. CDR3 length: 10 amino acids. CDR1 and CDR2 from the germline V gene are DFQATT and SNEGSKA (reference sequence).

The chain recombines TRBV3-1 with TRBJ1-1; D gene unclear. V was pared by 3 bases and J by 1 base, with 9 bases between. The CDR3 runs 14 residues. Germline assignment: CDR1 LGHDT and CDR2 YNNKEL (reference sequence). The CDR3 protein is CASSHSTENTEAFF. The CDR3 bases are TGTGCCAGCAGCCATTCAACAGAGAACACTGAAGCTTTCTTT.

This chain connects TRBV9 to TRBJ2-4, with a possible D match to TRBD2 (6 bases). V lost 4 bases, J lost 0 bases, and 14 bases lay in between. This CDR3 spans 16 amino acids. Germline V lookup: CDR1 SGDLS, CDR2 YYNGEE. CDR3 protein: CASSTRDSLAKNIQYF. The CDR3 region has the DNA TGTGCCAGCAGCACCCGGGACTCCCTAGCCAAAAACATTCAGTACTTC.

This clonotype was detected a few times. The chain carries TRBV18 and TRBJ2-1; 8 bases match TRBD2. The trim removed 2 bases at V and 8 bases at J, leaving 11 bases unmatched. The V gene's germline CDR1 is KGHSH and CDR2 LQKENI. The CDR3 has 16 amino acids. The CDR3 DNA follows: TGTGCCAGCTCACCAAACTCGGGACTAGTCGCCTATGAGCAGTTCTTC. As protein: CASSPNSGLVAYEQFF.

This clonotype was detected ten times or more. The chain has TRBV9 and TRBJ1-2; D not resolved. The CDR3 length is 14 residues. Trimming took 0 bases from V and 4 from J, leaving 10 bases between them. CDR1 is SGDLS and CDR2 is YYNGEE in the germline V gene. CDR3 in DNA: TGTGCCAGCAGCGTAGATGTCGAGGGCTATGGCTACACCTTC. Amino acid sequence: CASSVDVEGYGYTF.

The chain joins TRBV6-6 to TRBJ2-1; 8 nucleotides line up with TRBD2. Per the germline V gene, CDR1 is MNHNY and CDR2 is SVGAGI (reference sequence). The junction had 2 bases not matched to a gene; V was cut back by 0 bases and J by 4 bases. CDR3 length: 15 residues. Written as DNA, the CDR3 is TGTGCCAGCAGTTACTCGGCTAGCGGGTACAATGAGCAGTTCTTC. Translation gives CASSYSASGYNEQFF.

This clonotype was seen a few times. V usage is TRBV20-1 and J usage is TRBJ1-2; a weak D match, TRBD1 (5 bases). V was trimmed by 4 bases and J by 2 bases, leaving 17 bases between them. The V gene's germline CDR1 is DFQATT and CDR2 SNEGSKA (reference sequence). There are 15 residues in the CDR3. CDR3 nucleotides: TGCAGTGCTACAAGGACGAACGGGGGGAACTATGGCTACACCTTC. This codes for CSATRTNGGNYGYTF.

At least ten counts were recorded for this clonotype. CDR3 residues: CASSKVAGVLSYEQYF. The CDR3, as DNA: TGTGCCAGCAGTAAGGTAGCGGGAGTCCTCTCCTACGAGCAGTACTTC. The rearrangement uses TRBV6-2 or TRBV6-3 and TRBJ2-7, with TRBD2 identical over 9 bases. Looked up from germline, CDR1 is MNHEY and CDR2 is SVGEGT. V was clipped by 5 bases and J by 0 bases; unmatched bases: 8. The CDR3 loop spans 16 amino acids.

This clonotype was counted ten times or more. This sequence joins TRBV2 and TRBJ1-5; D is perhaps TRBD1 (5 bases). Trimming took off 9 bases at V and 0 bases at J, with 12 bases between the two ends. Germline V lookup: CDR1 SNHLY, CDR2 FYNNEI. This CDR3 is 14 amino acids long. CDR3 sequence: CASGGLISNQPQHF. The CDR3 DNA reads as TGTGCCAGTGGGGGATTGATTAGCAATCAGCCCCAGCATTTT.

This clonotype was observed many times. The J gene is TRBJ2-1, the V gene TRBV9, with 7 bases lining up with TRBD2. J was trimmed by 5 bases and V by 3 bases; bases with no gene match: 5. There are 14 residues in the CDR3. Germline CDR1 is SGDLS and CDR2 is YYNGEE. The CDR3 DNA is TGTGCCAGCAGCGCCGGGACTAAGGACAATGAGCAGTTCTTC. It specifies CASSAGTKDNEQFF. Full variable domain (rest looked up from reference TRBV9 and TRBJ2-1): DSGVTQTPKHLITATGQRVTLRCSPRSGDLSVYWYQQSLDQGLQFLIQYYNGEERAKGNILERFSAQQFPDLHSELNLSSLELGDSALYFCASSAGTKDNEQFFGPGTRLTVL.

This clonotype was seen repeatedly, ten times or more. This chain uses TRBV20-1 with TRBJ1-2, with D possibly being TRBD1 (5 bases). Germline V gives CDR1 DFQATT, CDR2 SNEGSKA (reference sequence). This CDR3 has 12 residues. The ends were cut back, 3 bases at V and 8 bases at J, with 13 bases in the middle. The CDR3 loop reads CSASWGIWGYTF. In DNA form, the CDR3 reads TGCAGTGCTAGTTGGGGGATTTGGGGCTACACCTTC.

This clonotype occurred many times. V gene TRBV7-2 combines with J gene TRBJ2-1, with D unclear. V lost 1 base to trimming and J lost 2 bases, with 6 bases between them. In germline, CDR1 is SGHTA, CDR2 FQGNSA. The CDR3 has 14 amino acids. CDR3 in amino acids: CASSLVSTYNEQFF. The CDR3 DNA reads TGTGCCAGCAGCTTAGTCAGTACCTACAATGAGCAGTTCTTC.

This clonotype occurred many times. The chain links TRBV5-1 to TRBJ2-5; D gene unclear. The CDR3 length is 16 residues. Germline V gene sequence: CDR1 SGHRS, CDR2 YFSETQ. V was shortened by 0 bases and J by 2 bases, with 14 bases between the two germline ends. This CDR3 is CASSLVGTQIQETQYF. In DNA form, the CDR3 reads TGCGCCAGCAGCTTGGTTGGCACCCAAATTCAAGAGACCCAGTACTTC.

This clonotype appeared many times. The genes are TRBV28 and TRBJ2-7, with 7 bases matching TRBD1. The CDR3 spans 13 residues. From germline, CDR1 is MDHEN and CDR2 SYDVKM. V shed 6 bases, J shed 3 bases, and the junction held 5 bases outside the gene matches. The DNA of the CDR3 is TGTGCCAGCAGGCCACGGGACAGCTACGAGCAGTACTTC. Encoded protein: CASRPRDSYEQYF. Together with reference TRBV28 and TRBJ2-7, the CDR3 gives the full variable domain: DVKVTQSSRYLVKRTGEKVFLECVQDMDHENMFWYRQDPGLGLRLIYFSYDVKMKEKGDIPEGYSVSREKKERFSLILESASTNQTSMYLCASRPRDSYEQYFGPGTRLTVT.

This clonotype has a count of ten or more. The chain combines TRBV20-1 with TRBJ2-1, with D unclear. Germline loops: CDR1 DFQATT, CDR2 SNEGSKA (reference sequence). The CDR3 totals 11 residues. Trimming took 5 bases from V and 6 from J, leaving 8 bases between them. Here the CDR3 DNA reads TGCAGTGCTCGCGTGCGCAATGAGCAGTTCTTC. It yields the protein CSARVRNEQFF.

V is TRBV5-5 and J is TRBJ2-2; maybe TRBD2 (5 bases). The CDR3 length is 14 residues. Germline assignment: CDR1 SGHKS and CDR2 YYEKEE (reference sequence). V was clipped by 9 bases and J by 9 bases, with 21 bases between them. This chain's CDR3 is CATLLQRRVRELFF. The DNA of the CDR3 is TGTGCCACCCTACTCCAGAGGCGGGTTCGGGAGCTGTTTTTT.

Many counts were recorded for this clonotype. In DNA, the CDR3 is TGTGCCAGCAGCTTCGGAGCGGGTCCGGTCTATGGCTACACCTTC. Encoded protein: CASSFGAGPVYGYTF. This chain uses TRBV5-6 with TRBJ1-2; D unresolved. Trimming stripped 2 bases from V and 4 bases from J, with 15 bases between. CDR1 is SGHDT, CDR2 YYEEEE, per germline. CDR3 length equals 15 residues.

This clonotype was observed many times. The chain joins TRBV10-3 to TRBJ2-3, with 11 bases lining up with TRBD1. The CDR3 spans 15 residues. V was clipped by 4 bases and J by 5 bases; unmatched bases: 5. The germline CDR1 and CDR2 sequences are ENHRY and SYGVKD. The CDR3 coding sequence is TGTGCCATCAGTGGGACAGGGGGCGCGGGAGATACGCAGTATTTT. Translating gives CAISGTGGAGDTQYF.